Below are 30 T cell receptor beta chains sequenced from a single sample in a study of cytomegalovirus exposure and HLA in healthy donors. PCR primers comprised 60 Vbeta and 13 Jbeta primers. Some clones are missing from TCRdb's copy, which holds only in-frame ones; the method was immunoSEQ multiplex PCR. Here the sample spans roughly 80,000 clones, approximately 80% being singletons. The sequenced sample was PBMCs. Receptors were obtained from a woman aged 25 to 39 in good health and CMV-seronegative.

In its sample, this clone was seen a few times. CDR3 region: CASTLAGGYTGELFF. For the CDR3, the DNA is TGTGCCAGCACGCTAGCGGGAGGATACACCGGGGAGCTGTTTTTT. The chain links TRBV2 to TRBJ2-2, with 11 bases aligning to TRBD2. V gave up 7 bases and J gave up 3 bases; unmatched junction bases: 4. Germline CDR1 and CDR2: SNHLY and FYNNEI. The CDR3 is 15 amino acids.

The chain recombines TRBV19 with TRBJ1-5; weak D call: TRBD1 (6 bases). The CDR3 consists of 15 residues. Trimming removed 5 bases from V and 7 bases from J, with 18 bases in between. Germline CDR1 LNHDA, CDR2 SQIVND (reference sequence). CDR3 sequence (DNA): TGTGCCAGTAGTGCTAACAATCCAGGGGTCCAGCCCCAGCATTTT. This encodes CASSANNPGVQPQHF.

The genes are TRBV28 and TRBJ1-2; D remains unclear. CDR3 length: 12 residues. V was trimmed by 6 bases and J by 2 bases, leaving 7 bases between them. CDR1 is MDHEN and CDR2 is SYDVKM in the germline V gene. The CDR3 DNA reads TGTGCCAGCAGCCGAGGCAACTATGGCTACACCTTC. Its protein is CASSRGNYGYTF.

A note on this clone: At one of its ends the junction is not consistent with the germline gene, which may arise from a read error. The V call is TRBV7-9, the J call TRBJ1-2, with 7 bases aligning to TRBD1. Germline CDR1 reads SEHNR; CDR2 reads FQNEAQ (reference sequence). This CDR3 has 17 residues. The CDR3 nucleotides are TGTTCCAGCAGCTATACTCCGGGACAGAGCGCTAACTATGGCTACACCTTC. Encoded protein: CSSSYTPGQSANYGYTF.

V and J are TRBV5-4 and TRBJ1-2; possible D gene TRBD1, 5 bases. There are 14 residues in the CDR3. Germline V gene lookup returns CDR1 SGHNT and CDR2 YYREEE (reference sequence). The V end lost 2 bases, the J end lost 8 bases, and 16 bases lay between the germline ends. As DNA, the CDR3 is TGTGCCAGCAGCTTCAGGCAGGGTACTTACGGCTACACCTTC. It encodes CASSFRQGTYGYTF.

The rearrangement uses TRBV28 and TRBJ2-3; TRBD2 aligns across 9 bases. This CDR3 contains 15 residues. Germline V gives CDR1 MDHEN, CDR2 SYDVKM. V gave up 5 bases and J gave up 5 bases; unmatched junction bases: 8. The CDR3 reads CASSNPSGVGDTQYF. The CDR3 bases are TGTGCCAGCAGTAACCCTAGCGGGGTGGGAGATACGCAGTATTTT.

This CDR3 reads CASSLDSNSNYGYTF. Written as DNA, the CDR3 is TGCGCCAGCAGCCTGGACAGTAATTCTAACTATGGCTACACCTTC. J is TRBJ1-2 and V is TRBV5-1, with D possibly matching TRBD1 (6 bases). The CDR3 length is 15 residues. Germline V gene sequence: CDR1 SGHRS, CDR2 YFSETQ. Trimming pared 4 bases from V and 0 bases from J, leaving 13 bases between.

The genes are TRBV5-1 and TRBJ1-4, with D unresolved. Trimming took 3 bases from V and 3 from J, leaving 6 bases between them. The CDR3 spans 13 residues. Germline-derived CDR1 and CDR2 are SGHRS and YFSETQ. This CDR3 is CASSSQSNEKLFF. CDR3 nucleotide sequence: TGCGCCAGCAGCTCTCAGTCTAATGAAAAACTGTTTTTT.

This chain links TRBV14 with TRBJ2-1; 7 positions match TRBD1. CDR1 and CDR2 (germline): SGHDN, FVKESK. V shed 3 bases and J 12 bases; nucleotides not matched to a gene: 8. The CDR3 spans 13 residues. Written as DNA, the CDR3 is TGTGCCAGCAGCCACCCACTGGGACAGCCGCAGTTCTTC. Encoded protein: CASSHPLGQPQFF.

Turning to this clone: This sample also contains other DNA sequences that code for the same CDR3. The chain employs TRBV5-1 and TRBJ2-1; 9 bases are shared with TRBD2. The CDR3 spans 14 residues. Per the germline V gene, CDR1 is SGHRS and CDR2 is YFSETQ. The V segment lost 2 bases and the J segment 8 bases; nucleotides outside the gene matches: 5. The CDR3 bases are TGCGCCAGCAGCTTAGCGGGAGGAGGCGATGAGCAGTTCTTC. Translation gives CASSLAGGGDEQFF.

This chain links TRBV7-6 with TRBJ1-1; D unresolved. This CDR3 has 14 amino acids. The germline V gene has CDR1 SGHVS and CDR2 FNYEAQ. Trimming shortened V by 3 bases and J by 5 bases, and 13 bases separated the two germline ends. In nucleotides, the CDR3 is TGTGCCAGCAGCTTTGGCCACGGAGGAACTGAAGCTTTCTTT. It translates to CASSFGHGGTEAFF.

V is TRBV7-6 and J is TRBJ2-1; 11 positions agree with TRBD2. Germline lookup yields CDR1 SGHVS and CDR2 FNYEAQ. The CDR3 loop spans 19 amino acids. The junction had 13 bases not matched to a gene; V was cut back by 2 bases and J by 4 bases. DNA of the CDR3: TGTGCCAGCAGCTTAAGGGTAGCGGGAGGGCCGGGACAGTACAATGAGCAGTTCTTC. Its protein is CASSLRVAGGPGQYNEQFF.

The chain joins TRBV7-8 to TRBJ2-7; tentative D call: TRBD1 (7 bases). Trimming took 1 base from V and 4 from J, leaving 20 bases between them. Germline CDR1 SGHVS, CDR2 FQNEAQ. This CDR3 has 17 amino acids. The CDR3 loop is CASSLVGGTQGFYEQYF. The DNA of the CDR3 is TGTGCCAGCAGCTTAGTCGGCGGGACACAGGGGTTTTACGAGCAGTACTTC.

The gene calls are TRBV29-1 and TRBJ1-4; weak D call: TRBD1 (5 bases). The length of the CDR3 is 13 residues. Germline loops: CDR1 SQVTM, CDR2 ANQGSEA. V was clipped by 4 bases and J by 5 bases, with 11 bases between them. The CDR3 is CSVGQWGNEKLFF. CDR3 in DNA: TGCAGCGTTGGACAGTGGGGCAATGAAAAACTGTTTTTT.

The chain is built from TRBV5-1 and TRBJ1-4; 7 positions agree with TRBD1. CDR3 length: 14 amino acids. The germline CDR1 and CDR2 sequences are SGHRS and YFSETQ. Trimming cost V 3 bases and J 3 bases; bases outside gene matches: 2. The CDR3 region has the DNA TGCGCCAGCAGCTCCGACAGGGCTAATGAAAAACTGTTTTTT. Amino acids: CASSSDRANEKLFF.

The chain has TRBV4-1 and TRBJ2-7; tentative D call: TRBD2 (6 bases). The germline V gene encodes CDR1 MGHRA and CDR2 YSYEKL. The V end was cut by 0 bases, the J end by 4 bases, with 16 bases between. The CDR3 contains 16 residues. For the CDR3, the DNA is TGCGCCAGCAGCCAAGAAAGGAGACTAGGAACGTACGAGCAGTACTTC. It is translated as CASSQERRLGTYEQYF.

The gene calls are TRBV28 and TRBJ2-7; possible D gene TRBD2, 7 bases. CDR1 is MDHEN, CDR2 SYDVKM, per germline. This CDR3 contains 14 residues. The CDR3 spells CATTRGGRSYEQYF. For the CDR3, the DNA is TGTGCAACCACTAGGGGGGGGAGGTCCTACGAGCAGTACTTC.

Concerning this clone itself: A junction end diverges from the germline sequence, so it may reflect a read error. The CDR3 here is CSSGRVSYNEQFF. CDR3 coding DNA: TGTTCCAGCGGGCGGGTCTCCTACAATGAGCAGTTCTTC. The chain has TRBV7-9 and TRBJ2-1, with D possibly being TRBD2 (6 bases). Germline values: CDR1 SEHNR, CDR2 FQNEAQ (reference sequence). The CDR3 extends over 13 amino acids.

This clone has only a few counts. The gene calls are TRBV11-1 and TRBJ1-5; no clear D. The V and J ends lost 5 bases and 0 bases respectively, with 17 bases between them. Germline assignment: CDR1 SGHAT and CDR2 FQDESV (reference sequence). The CDR3 spans 17 residues. This CDR3 is CASSQKIRSNSNQPQHF. The CDR3 bases are TGTGCCAGCAGCCAAAAAATCCGGTCGAATAGCAATCAGCCCCAGCATTTT.

The V call is TRBV13, the J call TRBJ2-1; 10 bases fit TRBD2. The V segment lost 5 bases and the J segment 6 bases; nucleotides outside the gene matches: 7. The CDR3 is 15 amino acids. The germline V gene has CDR1 PRHDT and CDR2 FYEKMQ (reference sequence). The DNA for the CDR3 is TGTGCCAGCAGCCTTACGATAGCGGGAGGCAATGAGCAGTTCTTC. Amino acids: CASSLTIAGGNEQFF.

The J gene is TRBJ2-7, the V gene TRBV10-1; 9 bases match TRBD1. The CDR3 spans 15 residues. The germline V gene encodes CDR1 WNHNN and CDR2 SYGVQD (reference sequence). Trimming at V came to 1 base and at J to 6 bases, leaving 7 bases not matched to a gene. Here the CDR3 DNA reads TGCGCCAGCAGTGAGTATGGGACAGGGTCCGGCGAGCAGTACTTC. Its translation: CASSEYGTGSGEQYF.

This rearrangement joins TRBV7-9 to TRBJ1-2, with 9 bases fitting TRBD1. This CDR3 spans 15 amino acids. J gave up 6 bases and V 2 bases, and 7 bases lay outside the gene matches. Germline CDR1 is SEHNR and CDR2 is FQNEAQ (reference sequence). CDR3 sequence (DNA): TGTGCCAGCAGCTTACCCTCGGGACAGGGCAATGGCTACACCTTC. Protein sequence: CASSLPSGQGNGYTF. Looking up the rest from reference TRBV7-9 and TRBJ1-2 gives the full variable domain: DTGVSQNPRHKITKRGQNVTFRCDPISEHNRLYWYRQTLGQGPEFLTYFQNEAQLEKSRLLSDRFSAERPKGSFSTLEIQRTEQGDSAMYLCASSLPSGQGNGYTFGSGTRLTVV.

The CDR3 sequence: CASSPGEQSYEQYF. CDR3 DNA sequence: TGTGCCAGCAGCCCGGGAGAACAGTCCTACGAGCAGTACTTC. The chain employs TRBV9 and TRBJ2-7, with D possibly TRBD2 on 6 matching bases. The ends were cut back, 4 bases at V and 1 base at J, with 12 bases in the middle. The CDR3 sequence is 14 residues long. Germline CDR1 and CDR2: SGDLS and YYNGEE.

The chain couples TRBV28 to TRBJ2-2, with 7 bases matching TRBD2. Germline-derived CDR1 and CDR2 are MDHEN and SYDVKM. The CDR3 is 15 amino acids. J was trimmed by 5 bases and V by 2 bases; bases with no gene match: 5. In nucleotides, the CDR3 is TGTGCCAGCAGTTTAAGGCGGGGGAGGACCGGGGAGCTGTTTTTT. Amino acid sequence: CASSLRRGRTGELFF.

Only a few counts were recorded for this clone. This chain uses TRBV5-1 with TRBJ2-5; TRBD2 matches 9 bases. CDR1 is SGHRS, CDR2 YFSETQ, per germline. This CDR3 comprises 17 residues. V was clipped by 0 bases and J by 2 bases; unmatched bases: 8. DNA for the CDR3: TGCGCCAGCAGCTTGGCCGGAGCGGGAGGACGGCAAGAGACCCAGTACTTC. It is translated as CASSLAGAGGRQETQYF.

The chain couples TRBV10-3 to TRBJ2-3; possibly TRBD1 for D (7 bases). Trimming stripped 11 bases from V and 0 bases from J, with 15 bases between. Germline CDR1 is ENHRY and CDR2 is SYGVKD. CDR3 length equals 14 residues. CDR3 bases: TGTGCCGCGGGGACAGTCGGAAGCACAGATACGCAGTATTTT. This translates into CAAGTVGSTDTQYF.

CDR3 nucleotides: TGTGCCAGTAGTATAACATCTAGGCACACCGGGGAGCTGTTTTTT. It codes for CASSITSRHTGELFF. The chain carries TRBV19 and TRBJ2-2; the D is unclear. The germline V gene encodes CDR1 LNHDA and CDR2 SQIVND (reference sequence). CDR3 length: 15 amino acids. V gave up 2 bases and J gave up 3 bases, with 10 bases separating them.

This rearrangement joins TRBV5-8 to TRBJ1-5; D is possibly TRBD1 (6 bases). CDR1 is SGHTS, CDR2 YDEGEE, per germline. This CDR3 is built from 16 residues. The V and J ends lost 0 bases and 7 bases respectively, with 17 bases between them. CDR3 region: CASSLGRAGAGQPQHF. In DNA, the CDR3 is TGTGCCAGCAGCTTGGGTCGGGCAGGGGCCGGGCAGCCCCAGCATTTT.

The rearrangement joins TRBV6-1 to TRBJ2-2; no definite D call. The CDR3 has 10 amino acids. The ends were cut back, 5 bases at V and 8 bases at J, with 3 bases in the middle. Germline lookup yields CDR1 MNHNS and CDR2 SASEGT. The CDR3 DNA reads as TGTGCCAGCAGTATAGGGGAGCTGTTTTTT. It is translated as CASSIGELFF.

This clone was found once. The rearrangement joins TRBV5-6 to TRBJ1-6; 8 nucleotides line up with TRBD1. Germline values: CDR1 SGHDT, CDR2 YYEEEE. Trimming cost V 6 bases and J 9 bases; bases outside gene matches: 8. The CDR3 has 14 residues. The CDR3 reads CASNEGQGASPLHF. The CDR3 DNA sequence: TGTGCCAGCAACGAAGGACAGGGCGCTTCACCCCTCCACTTT.